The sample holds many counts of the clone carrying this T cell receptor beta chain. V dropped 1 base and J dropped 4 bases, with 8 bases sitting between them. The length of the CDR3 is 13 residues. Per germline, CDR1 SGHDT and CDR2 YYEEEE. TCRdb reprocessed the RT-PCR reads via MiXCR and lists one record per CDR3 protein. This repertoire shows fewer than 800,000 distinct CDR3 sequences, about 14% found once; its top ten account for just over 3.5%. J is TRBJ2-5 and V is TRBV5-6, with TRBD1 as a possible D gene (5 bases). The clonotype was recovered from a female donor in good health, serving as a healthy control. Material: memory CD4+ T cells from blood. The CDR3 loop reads CASSLKGSETQYF. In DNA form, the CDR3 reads TGTGCCAGCAGCTTGAAGGGGTCAGAGACCCAGTACTTC.